This T cell receptor (beta chain) originates from a study of blood T cell repertoires in COVID-19. Overall study context: Nucleic acid was either cDNA or gDNA, and it came from T cells, B-cell-depleted T cells, or PBMCs.

The germline CDR1 and CDR2 sequences are SGHDT and YYEEEE. Trimming removed 2 bases from V and 3 bases from J, with 21 bases in between. This CDR3 comprises 17 residues. Authors' processing steps: Quantification of nucleated cells was approximated via reference gene primer amplification. Only in-frame clones appear in the TCRdb table, and some are missing; sequencing was by immunoSEQ multiplex PCR. Clone size and V and J calls were adopted from that table, with D and trimming inferred from the DNA. The sample shows 150,000 to 200,000 clones, approximately 84% of them seen only once. The clonotype originates from a human donor with acute COVID-19. The donor label of this sample is uncertain. Sequencing was carried out using PBMCs or T cells enriched from blood (not recorded which). The chain employs TRBV5-6 and TRBJ2-7, with D possibly TRBD1 on 6 matching bases. CDR3 nucleotides: TGTGCCAGCAGCTTTTTTTGGGGGCCGAGAGCTAACTACGAGCAGTACTTC. The encoded protein is CASSFFWGPRANYEQYF.